One and the same sample provided the 18 T cell receptor beta chains below, sequenced in a study of cytomegalovirus exposure and HLA in healthy donors. Researchers ran the PCR with 60 Vbeta and 13 Jbeta primers. Libraries were prepared by immunoSEQ multiplex PCR; TCRdb keeps only in-frame clonotypes and omits some of them. The data hold roughly 200,000 clones, with 70% to 80% observed a single time. The sequenced sample consisted of PBMCs. All receptors derive from a male donor in good health and CMV-seronegative.

This clone occurred a few times. This chain uses TRBV5-6 with TRBJ2-4, with D perhaps matching TRBD1 (6 bases). The CDR3 is made up of 14 amino acids. The V gene's germline CDR1 is SGHDT and CDR2 YYEEEE. Trimming took off 1 base at V and 7 bases at J, with 12 bases between the two ends. The CDR3 DNA sequence: TGTGCCAGCAGCTTGAAGGGGGTATGGAACATTCAGTACTTC. This encodes CASSLKGVWNIQYF.

This clone came up once. This chain connects TRBV28 to TRBJ2-7; possible D gene TRBD2, 5 bases. V dropped 5 bases and J dropped 4 bases, with 12 bases sitting between them. The germline CDR1 and CDR2 sequences are MDHEN and SYDVKM. CDR3 size: 13 residues. The CDR3: CASSPARGYEQYF. DNA of the CDR3: TGTGCCAGCAGTCCCGCCCGAGGGTACGAGCAGTACTTC.

A few counts support this clone. CDR3 bases: TGCAGCGTTCGCGATGCAACTAATGAAAAACTGTTTTTT. Translated, it gives CSVRDATNEKLFF. The chain couples TRBV29-1 to TRBJ1-4; no definite D call. Germline CDR1 and CDR2: SQVTM and ANQGSEA. The V gene lost 5 bases and the J gene lost 0 bases, with 7 bases spanning the gap. There are 13 residues in the CDR3.

The CDR3: CASSQEDFKREKLFF. DNA for the CDR3: TGTGCCAGCAGCCAAGAGGACTTTAAGCGGGAAAAACTGTTTTTT. The rearrangement joins TRBV4-2 to TRBJ1-4; D not resolved. V was trimmed by 0 bases and J by 8 bases, leaving 13 bases between them. Germline values: CDR1 LGHNA, CDR2 YNFKEQ. The CDR3 spans 15 residues.

The genes are TRBV28 and TRBJ2-1; TRBD2 might be the D (6 bases). The CDR3 loop spans 14 amino acids. CDR1 and CDR2 from the germline V gene are MDHEN and SYDVKM. The germline V and J ends were trimmed by 8 bases and 1 base, with 12 bases remaining between them. CDR3 sequence: CASRRGRSYNEQFF. For the CDR3, the DNA is TGTGCCAGCCGTCGGGGGAGGTCCTACAATGAGCAGTTCTTC.

V gene TRBV28 combines with J gene TRBJ1-1, with TRBD1 matching 7 bases. From germline, CDR1 is MDHEN and CDR2 SYDVKM. With 6 bases clipped from V and 1 base from J, the junction kept 2 bases outside the gene matches. The CDR3 length is 13 residues. As DNA, the CDR3 is TGTGCCAGCAGGACAGGGCGGAACACTGAAGCTTTCTTT. The encoded protein is CASRTGRNTEAFF.

In its sample, this clone was seen a few times. At one of its ends the junction is not consistent with the germline gene, which may arise from a read error. DNA for the CDR3: TGTGCCATCAGTGATACTAGCGGGAGCGGCTCCTACAATGAGCAGTTCTTC. Protein product: CAISDTSGSGSYNEQFF. This chain joins TRBV6-1 and TRBJ2-1; TRBD2 matches at 11 bases. The CDR3 spans 17 residues. Germline loops: CDR1 MNHNS, CDR2 SASEGT.

The chain uses TRBV10-1 and TRBJ1-1; possibly TRBD1 for D (6 bases). V lost 3 bases, J lost 2 bases, and 7 bases lay in between. Germline CDR1 WNHNN, CDR2 SYGVQD (reference sequence). There are 13 residues in the CDR3. CDR3 protein: CASSDRGNTEAFF. Written as DNA, the CDR3 is TGCGCCAGCAGTGACAGGGGAAACACTGAAGCTTTCTTT.

There are a few counts of this clone. The V and J genes are TRBV7-2 and TRBJ2-7; possibly TRBD1 for D (5 bases). Trimming took off 5 bases at V and 6 bases at J, with 17 bases between the two ends. Germline V gene data show CDR1 as SGHTA and CDR2 as FQGNSA. The CDR3 covers 14 residues. The CDR3 DNA follows: TGTGCCAGCAGCCCTAATCCCGACAGAGGCGAGCAGTACTTC. Protein sequence: CASSPNPDRGEQYF.

The table lists this clone with a count of one. V usage is TRBV6-9 and J usage is TRBJ1-6; 10 positions match TRBD1. Germline CDR1 MNHGY, CDR2 SVAAGI. Germline trimming cut 2 bases from V and 10 bases from J; bases unmatched to any gene: 5. There are 15 residues in the CDR3. The CDR3 loop is CASSYPGTGESPLHF. CDR3 coding DNA: TGTGCCAGCAGTTATCCCGGGACAGGGGAATCACCCCTCCACTTT.

This rearrangement joins TRBV4-1 to TRBJ2-7, with 9 bases that match TRBD1. V dropped 2 bases and J dropped 4; count of bases not matched to a gene: 12. The length of the CDR3 is 17 residues. Per germline, CDR1 MGHRA and CDR2 YSYEKL. CDR3 loop: CASSQRILGQGLYEQYF. The CDR3 nucleotides are TGCGCCAGCAGCCAAAGAATTCTGGGACAGGGCTTGTACGAGCAGTACTTC.

Comments on this clone: One end of the junction fails to match germline, which may point to a read error. The rearrangement links TRBV4-3 to TRBJ1-2, with 7 bases identical to TRBD1. Germline-derived CDR1 and CDR2 are LGHNA and YSLEER. The length of the CDR3 is 17 residues. For the CDR3, the DNA is TGCGCCAGCAGCCAATCTTTAACAGGGGCCCGGGGATATGGCTGCACCTTC. It codes for CASSQSLTGARGYGCTF.

J is TRBJ2-5 and V is TRBV27, with 10 positions matching TRBD2. Germline V CDR1 and CDR2: MNHEY, SMNVEV (reference sequence). V lost 10 bases and J lost 5; bases outside the gene matches: 7. The CDR3 consists of 13 residues. CDR3 in amino acids: CATAGGPGETQYF. The CDR3 bases are TGTGCCACAGCGGGAGGGCCGGGGGAGACCCAGTACTTC.

This clone was seen a single time. The chain employs TRBV28 and TRBJ1-5; 8 bases match TRBD1. This CDR3 is built from 14 residues. Germline CDR1 reads MDHEN; CDR2 reads SYDVKM. V lost 5 bases and J lost 2; bases outside the gene matches: 2. CDR3 amino acids: CASSPGGGNQPQHF. DNA of the CDR3: TGTGCCAGCAGTCCAGGGGGCGGCAATCAGCCCCAGCATTTT.

The chain joins TRBV19 to TRBJ2-2; 9 bases agree with TRBD1. This CDR3 region has 16 residues. The V gene end was trimmed by 5 bases and the J gene end by 1 base; junction bases not matched to a gene: 5. Germline CDR1 and CDR2: LNHDA and SQIVND (reference sequence). This chain's CDR3 is CASSADRGRNTGELFF. CDR3 nucleotide sequence: TGTGCCAGTAGTGCAGACAGGGGGAGGAACACCGGGGAGCTGTTTTTT.

The V gene is TRBV4-1, the J gene TRBJ2-1; tentatively, D is TRBD1 (7 bases). V was clipped by 3 bases and J by 8 bases, with 17 bases between them. CDR1 and CDR2 (germline): MGHRA, YSYEKL. The CDR3 is 15 residues long. The CDR3 DNA follows: TGCGCCAGCAGCCAGGGGGCAGGGGGGTTTGATGAGCAGTTCTTC. Its protein product is CASSQGAGGFDEQFF.

The chain carries TRBV5-4 and TRBJ1-1, with 8 bases matching TRBD1. Per the germline V gene, CDR1 is SGHNT and CDR2 is YYREEE (reference sequence). Trimming cost V 2 bases and J 7 bases; bases outside gene matches: 13. The CDR3 is made up of 16 amino acids. The CDR3 DNA reads as TGTGCCAGCAGCTTTGGGGTGGCCAGGGGGCCTAATGAAGCTTTCTTT. This encodes CASSFGVARGPNEAFF.

J is TRBJ1-1 and V is TRBV12-5; D is undetermined. Trimming left V 1 base short and J 1 base short, with 4 bases between. The CDR3 consists of 13 residues. CDR1 and CDR2 from the germline V gene are LGHNT and FRNRAP. The CDR3 coding sequence is TGTGCTAGTGGTTTGGACAGGAACACTGAAGCTTTCTTT. Translating it yields CASGLDRNTEAFF.